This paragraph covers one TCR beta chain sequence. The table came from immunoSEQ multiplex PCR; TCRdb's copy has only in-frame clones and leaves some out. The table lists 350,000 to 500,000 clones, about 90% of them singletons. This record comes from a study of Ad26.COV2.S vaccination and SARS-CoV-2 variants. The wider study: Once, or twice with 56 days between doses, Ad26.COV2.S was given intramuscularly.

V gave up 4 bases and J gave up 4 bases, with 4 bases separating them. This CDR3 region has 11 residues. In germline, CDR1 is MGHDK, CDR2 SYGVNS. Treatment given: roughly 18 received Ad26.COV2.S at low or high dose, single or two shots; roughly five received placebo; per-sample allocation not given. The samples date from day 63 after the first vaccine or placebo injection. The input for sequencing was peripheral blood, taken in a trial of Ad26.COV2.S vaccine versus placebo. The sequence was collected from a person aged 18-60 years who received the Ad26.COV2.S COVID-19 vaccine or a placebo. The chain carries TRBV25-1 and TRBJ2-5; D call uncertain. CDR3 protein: CASSVGETQYF. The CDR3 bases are TGTGCCAGCAGTGTAGGAGAGACCCAGTACTTC. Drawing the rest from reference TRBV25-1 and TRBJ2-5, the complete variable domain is EADIYQTPRYLVIGTGKKITLECSQTMGHDKMYWYQQDPGMELHLIHYSYGVNSTEKGDLSSESTVSRIRTEHFPLTLESARPSHTSQYLCASSVGETQYFGPGTRLLVL.